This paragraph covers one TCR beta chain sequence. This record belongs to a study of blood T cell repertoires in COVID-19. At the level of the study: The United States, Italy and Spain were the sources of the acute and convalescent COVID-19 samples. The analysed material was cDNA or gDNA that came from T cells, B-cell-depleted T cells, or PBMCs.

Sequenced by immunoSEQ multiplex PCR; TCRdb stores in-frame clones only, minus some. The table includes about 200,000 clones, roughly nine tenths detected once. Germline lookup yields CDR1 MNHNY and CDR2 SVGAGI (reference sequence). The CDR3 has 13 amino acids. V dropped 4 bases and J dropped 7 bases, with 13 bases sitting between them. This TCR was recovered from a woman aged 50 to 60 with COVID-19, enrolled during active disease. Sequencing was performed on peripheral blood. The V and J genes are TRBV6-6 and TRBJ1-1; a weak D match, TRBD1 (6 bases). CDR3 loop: CASSSGTPVEAFF. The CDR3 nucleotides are TGTGCCAGCAGTTCTGGGACACCTGTTGAAGCTTTCTTT.